Below, one T cell receptor beta chain is given with its context. Its antigen target is currently unknown. No per-base quality is available; no much larger clone lies one base away. The sample is drawn from a study of T cell responses to AZD1222 COVID-19 vaccine (dated by TCRdb to the early 2020s). Context from the whole study: A total of over 230 trial participants underwent TCR sequencing, of whom about 200 received two doses of AZD1222 and approximately 25 received two doses of the MenACWY control vaccine. Trial participants were enrolled into age subgroups of 18-55, 56-69 and 70-plus years, which contained roughly 140, 27 and 60 TCR-sequenced participants, respectively. What the research found in general, with its limitations: Conclusions about previously exposed vaccinees are limited, since just a handful of AZD1222 recipients were seropositive for SARS-CoV-2 at baseline. Epitopes outside the regions mutated in the B.1.351 and B.1.1.7 variants were reportedly recognized by nearly half of the unique spike-specific TCRs. After two AZD1222 doses, both the breadth and the depth of spike-specific TCRs were significantly higher than at day 0 and than in MenACWY recipients. Participants were mostly white British, with more females than males. The authors suggested clonal diversity may have been underestimated. The 56-69-year group was small, and its depth increase did not reach significance, likely because of low power. CD4 TCRs associated with the vaccine covered the entire spike protein, and the dominant responses were in regions 160-218 and 743-854. No day 14 peak-response samples were available, so repertoires were characterized only after the peak T cell response.

From cysteine to phenylalanine, the CDR3 is 13 amino acids long. Only the CDR3 DNA is retained, 39 bases long and in frame from the first base. The CDR1 and CDR2 encoded by the germline V gene are SGDLS and YYNGEE. Germline trimming amounts to 4 bases on V and 9 bases on J, with 7 as the count of junction bases outside the gene matches. The time point label here, explained by the study, means: baseline before first vaccination. Read against the paper, the sample's treatment or condition label means: meningococcal conjugate vaccine given as trial control. Samples from vaccinated people were obtained from the UK trials COV001 and COV002, which included a single-blind randomized controlled phase 2/3 trial of AZD1222 (ChAdOx1 nCoV-19) in healthy adults. For TCRbeta chain sequencing, PBMC samples were collected from trial participants at day 0 and at day 28 after the second dose. The CDR3 regions of human TCRbeta chains were analyzed by immunosequencing. The authors' analysis ran thus. TCRs in the repertoires were compared against a reference library of SARS-CoV-2-specific TCRs that had been generated with the MIRA antigen-specificity platform. Breadth meant the fraction of unique TCRs that were SARS-CoV-2-associated, whereas depth meant the fraction of total T cells that were SARS-CoV-2-associated. Using the MIRA data, each spike-specific TCR was assigned both to the spike region to which the TCR was reactive and to a CD4 or CD8 class. Log10-transformed breadth and depth values were compared by one-way ANOVA with Sidak's multiple comparisons tests. TCRdb limited this immuneACCESS table to in-frame rearrangements with V and J called. A share of clones is missing; checked studies link under half to unresolved V genes, and the rest is unexplained. Clone size and V and J calls were adopted from that table, with D and trimming inferred from the DNA. Present in this sample are over 70,000 clones, approximately 86% of which were seen just once. The ten largest clones take up 10% to 13% of the sample.

The sequence is built from TRBV9 and TRBJ1-5; the central 7 bases match TRBD1. The TCR was taken from an adult in good health. The sample here was peripheral blood, taken on day 0 of MenACWY control vaccination. The DNA is TGTGCCAGCAGCCCAACGACAGGGCGGCCCCAGCATTTT. The translation is CASSPTTGRPQHF.